These T cell receptor beta chains were read from a single sample in a study of shared clonotypes between healthy human individuals. Sequencing used immunoSEQ multiplex PCR; TCRdb keeps in-frame clones, though not all of them. The data hold some 200,000 clones, with 60% to 80% observed a single time. Sequencing input: memory CD4+ T cells sorted from blood. The receptors here all came from a man aged 25-40 years in good health. Both conserved end residues are part of each CDR3. The D gene is left open where the match is weak. Not all rows give a size; the values are once, few, many and, for expanded clones, a class.

v_call	d_call	j_call	clone_size	cdr3_aa	cdr3_nt
TRBV28	-	TRBJ2-1	-	CASCYGTGNNEQFF	TGTGCCAGCTGTTACGGAACAGGGAACAATGAGCAGTTCTTC
TRBV27	-	TRBJ2-5	many	CASGPWGGETQYF	TGTGCCAGCGGACCTTGGGGCGGAGAGACCCAGTACTTC
TRBV19	TRBD1	TRBJ1-2	few	CASSHRSAGGGGYTF	TGTGCCAGTAGCCATCGATCCGCAGGGGGCGGTGGCTACACCTTC
TRBV11-2	TRBD1	TRBJ2-7	-	CASSLRGPQAGTGSYEQYF	TGTGCCAGCAGCTTAAGGGGACCCCAGGCCGGGACAGGCTCCTACGAGCAGTACTTC
TRBV6-5	-	TRBJ1-1	once	CASSPGREAFF	TGTGCCAGCAGCCCTGGGAGGGAAGCTTTCTTT
TRBV10-3	-	TRBJ2-5	-	CAISNSGSQETQYF	TGTGCCATCAGCAATTCAGGTTCCCAAGAGACCCAGTACTTC
TRBV23-1	-	TRBJ1-2	-	CASSQSRRGHPNGNGYTF	TGCGCCAGCAGTCAATCGAGAAGGGGACACCCGAACGGCAATGGCTACACCTTC
TRBV4-2	-	TRBJ1-1	-	CASSQDSGGGLTEAFF	TGTGCCAGCAGCCAAGATTCCGGGGGCGGGTTGACTGAAGCTTTCTTT
TRBV7-9	-	TRBJ2-7	-	CASSFLNEQYF	TGTGCCAGCAGCTTCCTCAACGAGCAGTACTTC
TRBV2	TRBD1	TRBJ2-2	-	CASSATGGSTGELFF	TGTGCCAGCAGTGCGACAGGGGGATCGACCGGGGAGCTGTTTTTT
TRBV2	-	TRBJ1-1	-	CASSVYGMDMNTEAFF	TGTGCCAGCAGTGTTTATGGGATGGACATGAACACTGAAGCTTTCTTT
TRBV5-1	-	TRBJ1-2	-	CASSLRGDYGYTF	TGCGCCAGCAGCTTAAGGGGGGACTATGGCTACACCTTC
TRBV29-1	TRBD2	TRBJ2-3	-	CSVYRREGTDTQYF	TGCAGCGTTTATCGGCGGGAGGGCACAGATACGCAGTATTTT
TRBV27	-	TRBJ2-5	-	CASSLLGTEETQYF	TGTGCCAGCAGTTTATTGGGGACGGAGGAGACCCAGTACTTC
TRBV11-3	TRBD1	TRBJ2-1	many	CASSKRTGGPGDNEQFF	TGTGCCAGCAGCAAGCGGACAGGGGGCCCGGGGGACAATGAGCAGTTCTTC
TRBV5-4	-	TRBJ2-7	-	CASRPDQGIYEQYF	TGTGCCAGCAGACCCGACCAAGGGATCTACGAGCAGTACTTC
TRBV9	-	TRBJ2-3	-	CASSVDLSTDTQYF	TGTGCCAGCAGCGTAGATTTAAGCACAGATACGCAGTATTTT
TRBV2	-	TRBJ2-5	-	CASRGRAGPTGTQYF	TGTGCCAGCAGAGGAAGGGCGGGACCCACGGGGACCCAGTACTTC
TRBV9	-	TRBJ2-5	many	CASSAHQQETQYF	TGTGCCAGCAGCGCACATCAGCAGGAGACCCAGTACTTC
TRBV28	-	TRBJ1-1	-	CASSLGGWVNTEAFF	TGTGCCAGCAGTTTGGGGGGGTGGGTCAACACTGAAGCTTTCTTT
TRBV7-2	-	TRBJ2-1	few	CASSPPTGSNEQFF	TGTGCCAGCAGCCCCCCCACAGGGAGCAATGAGCAGTTCTTC
TRBV19	TRBD1	TRBJ2-3	-	CASSIGQGFNTDTQYF	TGTGCCAGTAGTATAGGACAGGGTTTTAACACAGATACGCAGTATTTT
TRBV30	-	TRBJ2-3	-	CAWSVRSFTDTQYF	TGTGCCTGGAGTGTACGAAGTTTCACAGATACGCAGTATTTT
TRBV2	-	TRBJ2-7	few	CATGGDYEQYF	TGTGCCACCGGCGGGGACTACGAGCAGTACTTC
TRBV6-6	-	TRBJ2-1	few	CASRSLISGRYNEQFF	TGTGCCAGCAGATCACTTATATCAGGGAGGTACAATGAGCAGTTCTTC
TRBV7-3	-	TRBJ2-5	-	CASSLLGNQETQYF	TGTGCCAGCAGTCTACTGGGGAACCAAGAGACCCAGTACTTC
TRBV2	TRBD2	TRBJ2-7	-	CASSLRTSGINEQYF	TGTGCCAGCAGTTTGAGGACTAGCGGGATAAACGAGCAGTACTTC
TRBV6-5	-	TRBJ1-1	-	CASGGGSTEAFF	TGTGCCAGCGGCGGGGGGAGCACTGAAGCTTTCTTT
TRBV27	-	TRBJ2-2	-	CASSSYAGTRGTGELFF	TGTGCCAGCAGCTCTTACGCCGGTACCAGGGGCACCGGGGAGCTGTTTTTT
TRBV9	-	TRBJ2-7	few	CASSVVGSSYEQYF	TGTGCCAGCAGCGTAGTTGGGTCGTCCTACGAGCAGTACTTC
TRBV5-8	-	TRBJ1-5	-	CASSGAGMNRQPQHF	TGTGCCAGCAGCGGCGCAGGGATGAATAGGCAGCCCCAGCATTTT
TRBV5-1	TRBD2	TRBJ2-2	-	CASRGPGGSILTGELFF	TGCGCCAGCCGGGGACCTGGCGGGAGTATTCTGACCGGGGAGCTGTTTTTT
TRBV2	TRBD2	TRBJ2-5	few	CARETSGREETQYF	TGTGCCAGAGAGACTAGCGGGAGGGAAGAGACCCAGTACTTC
TRBV6-6	-	TRBJ1-4	-	CATTKHPTGEKLFF	TGTGCCACCACCAAACACCCCACAGGAGAAAAACTGTTTTTT
TRBV20-1	-	TRBJ2-1	-	CRGGTGEEQFF	TGCAGAGGGGGAACGGGTGAGGAGCAGTTCTTC
TRBV7-8	TRBD1	TRBJ2-7	-	CASSWGQPSNEQYF	TGTGCCAGCAGCTGGGGACAGCCTTCTAACGAGCAGTACTTC
TRBV9	-	TRBJ1-4	-	CASSIQGANEKLFF	TGTGCCAGCAGCATACAGGGAGCTAATGAAAAACTGTTTTTT
TRBV11-2	TRBD2	TRBJ2-1	-	CASSLGGLAYNEQFF	TGTGCCAGCAGCTTAGGGGGACTAGCCTACAATGAGCAGTTCTTC
TRBV4-3	-	TRBJ1-5	-	CASSQRVQGDQPQHF	TGCGCCAGCAGCCAGAGGGTACAGGGAGATCAGCCCCAGCATTTT
TRBV25-1	-	TRBJ2-1	-	CASSERYNEQFF	TGTGCCAGCAGTGAACGGTACAATGAGCAGTTCTTC
TRBV5-4	TRBD2	TRBJ2-5	few	CASSLGSGQETQYF	TGTGCCAGCAGCTTGGGTAGCGGGCAAGAGACCCAGTACTTC
TRBV11-2	-	TRBJ2-7	-	CASSSGGYEQYF	TGTGCCAGCAGCTCCGGGGGCTACGAGCAGTACTTC
TRBV2	TRBD2	TRBJ2-2	many	CASSEAGGPFGELFF	TGTGCCAGCAGTGAAGCGGGAGGGCCGTTCGGGGAGCTGTTTTTT
TRBV6-5	-	TRBJ2-3	-	CASRTRGRDTQYF	TGTGCCAGCAGGACGAGAGGTCGGGATACGCAGTATTTT
TRBV2	TRBD2	TRBJ2-7	-	CASSLRLAAIDEQYF	TGTGCCAGCAGCCTACGACTAGCGGCTATTGACGAGCAGTACTTC
TRBV7-2	-	TRBJ2-7	few	CASSRTYEQYF	TGTGCCAGCAGCCGAACCTACGAGCAGTACTTC
TRBV9	TRBD2	TRBJ2-3	-	CASSVGGGRATDTQYF	TGTGCCAGCAGCGTAGGAGGCGGGAGGGCCACAGATACGCAGTATTTT
TRBV9	-	TRBJ2-3	-	CASSVGGGLADTQYF	TGTGCCAGCAGCGTAGGAGGCGGGTTGGCAGATACGCAGTATTTT
TRBV5-6	TRBD1	TRBJ2-4	-	CASSFGTEQIQYF	TGTGCCAGCAGCTTTGGGACAGAACAGATTCAGTACTTC
TRBV5-5	-	TRBJ2-7	-	CASSLREVAPYEQYF	TGTGCCAGCAGCTTGAGGGAAGTAGCCCCCTACGAGCAGTACTTC
TRBV7-9	-	TRBJ1-3	-	CASSPSHGISVNTIYF	TGTGCCAGCAGCCCGTCACACGGAATCTCCGTAAACACCATATATTTT
TRBV6-5	-	TRBJ2-7	few	CASGRAYEQYF	TGTGCCAGCGGCCGGGCGTACGAGCAGTACTTC
TRBV5-4	-	TRBJ2-3	-	CASTPGGGNTDTQYF	TGTGCCAGCACCCCTGGTGGGGGCAACACAGATACGCAGTATTTT
TRBV29-1	-	TRBJ2-5	-	CSAVRPTETQYF	TGCAGCGCGGTGAGGCCGACGGAGACCCAGTACTTC